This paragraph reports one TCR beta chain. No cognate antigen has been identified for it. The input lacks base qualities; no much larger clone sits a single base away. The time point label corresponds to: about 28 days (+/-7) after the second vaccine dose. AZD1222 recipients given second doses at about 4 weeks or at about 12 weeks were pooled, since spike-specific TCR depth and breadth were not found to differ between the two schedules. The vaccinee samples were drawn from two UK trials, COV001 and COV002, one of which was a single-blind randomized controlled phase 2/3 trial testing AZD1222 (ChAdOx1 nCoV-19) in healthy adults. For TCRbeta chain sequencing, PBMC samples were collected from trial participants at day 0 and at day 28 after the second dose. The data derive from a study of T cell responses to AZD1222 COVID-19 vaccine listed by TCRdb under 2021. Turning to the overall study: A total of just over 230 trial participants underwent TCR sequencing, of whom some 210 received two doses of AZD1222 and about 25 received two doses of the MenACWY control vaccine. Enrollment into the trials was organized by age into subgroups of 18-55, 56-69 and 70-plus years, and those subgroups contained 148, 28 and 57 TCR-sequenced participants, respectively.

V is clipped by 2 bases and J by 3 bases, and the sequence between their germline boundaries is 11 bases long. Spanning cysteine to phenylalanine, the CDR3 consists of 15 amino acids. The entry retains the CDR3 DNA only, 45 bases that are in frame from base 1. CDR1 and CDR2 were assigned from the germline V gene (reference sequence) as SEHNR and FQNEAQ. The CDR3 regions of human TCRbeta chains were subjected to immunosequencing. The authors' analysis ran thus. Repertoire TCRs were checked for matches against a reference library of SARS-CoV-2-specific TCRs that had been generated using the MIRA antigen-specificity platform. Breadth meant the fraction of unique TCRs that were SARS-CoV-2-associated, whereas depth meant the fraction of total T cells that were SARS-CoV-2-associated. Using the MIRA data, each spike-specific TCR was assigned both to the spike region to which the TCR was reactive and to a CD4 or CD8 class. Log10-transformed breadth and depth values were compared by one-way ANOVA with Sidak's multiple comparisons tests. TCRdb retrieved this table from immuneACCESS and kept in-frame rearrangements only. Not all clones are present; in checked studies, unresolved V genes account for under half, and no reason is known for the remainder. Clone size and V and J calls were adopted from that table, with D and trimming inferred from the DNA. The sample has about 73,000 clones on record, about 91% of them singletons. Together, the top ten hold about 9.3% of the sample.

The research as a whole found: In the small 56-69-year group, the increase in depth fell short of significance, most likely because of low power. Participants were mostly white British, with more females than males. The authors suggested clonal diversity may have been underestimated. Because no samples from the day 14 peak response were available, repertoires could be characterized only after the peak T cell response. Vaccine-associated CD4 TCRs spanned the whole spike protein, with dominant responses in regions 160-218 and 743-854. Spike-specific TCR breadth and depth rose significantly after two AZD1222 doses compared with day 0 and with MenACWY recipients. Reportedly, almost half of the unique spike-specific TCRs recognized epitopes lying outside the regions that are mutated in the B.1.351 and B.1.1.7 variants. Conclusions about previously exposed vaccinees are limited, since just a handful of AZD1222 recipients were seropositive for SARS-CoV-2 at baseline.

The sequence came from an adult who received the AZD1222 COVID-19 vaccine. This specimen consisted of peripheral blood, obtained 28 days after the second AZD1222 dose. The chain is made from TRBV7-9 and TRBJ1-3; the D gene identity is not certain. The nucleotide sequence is TGTGCCAGCAGCTTACTCGGGATAAGTGGAAACACCATATATTTT. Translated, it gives CASSLLGISGNTIYF.